These 10 T cell receptor beta chains were all obtained from the same sample, sequenced in a study of blood T cell repertoires in COVID-19. Measured with immunoSEQ multiplex PCR; TCRdb has only the in-frame clones, and not every one. The sample carries about 40,000 clones, 75% to 90% recorded once. Sequencing input: peripheral blood. Source of these receptors: a man aged 60 to 69 with acute or convalescent COVID-19.

V and J are TRBV7-9 and TRBJ2-2; no firm D call. The germline V and J ends were trimmed by 3 bases and 3 bases, with 11 bases remaining between them. The V gene's germline CDR1 is SEHNR and CDR2 FQNEAQ (reference sequence). The CDR3 is 15 residues long. The CDR3, as DNA: TGTGCCAGCAGCTTTAGAGGCAGAGACACCGGGGAGCTGTTTTTT. It codes for CASSFRGRDTGELFF.

The gene calls are TRBV5-1 and TRBJ2-2, with 8 bases that match TRBD1. V lost 5 bases, J lost 4 bases, and 7 bases stayed unmatched. Per germline, CDR1 SGHRS and CDR2 YFSETQ. The CDR3 has 15 residues. CDR3 region: CASRPGGGSTGELFF. In nucleotides, the CDR3 is TGCGCCAGCAGGCCAGGGGGCGGATCCACCGGGGAGCTGTTTTTT.

This clone came up a few times. The J gene is TRBJ2-3, the V gene TRBV28; 10 bases line up with TRBD1. V gave up 2 bases and J gave up 4 bases; unmatched junction bases: 12. Germline V gene sequence: CDR1 MDHEN, CDR2 SYDVKM. This CDR3 is built from 18 residues. The CDR3 DNA follows: TGTGCCAGCAGTTTAAGCGTAGGGGGGACAGGGGCTTCAGATACGCAGTATTTT. Its protein is CASSLSVGGTGASDTQYF.

This clone occurred a few times. V usage is TRBV6-5 and J usage is TRBJ1-1; tentatively, D is TRBD1 (6 bases). This CDR3 is 13 amino acids long. V gave up 5 bases and J gave up 3 bases, with 10 bases separating them. CDR1 and CDR2 (germline): MNHEY, SVGAGI. CDR3 nucleotide sequence: TGTGCCAGCAGTCGTAAGGGGGACACTGAAGCTTTCTTT. This codes for CASSRKGDTEAFF.

The chain links TRBV27 to TRBJ2-2; the D is unclear. V dropped 8 bases and J dropped 0 bases, with 7 bases sitting between them. The germline V gene encodes CDR1 MNHEY and CDR2 SMNVEV (reference sequence). CDR3 length: 13 amino acids. The CDR3 DNA follows: TGTGCCAGCTTCCGGGCGAACACCGGGGAGCTGTTTTTT. Amino acid sequence: CASFRANTGELFF.

The chain is built from TRBV28 and TRBJ1-6, with TRBD1 matching over 8 bases. From germline, CDR1 is MDHEN and CDR2 SYDVKM. J lost 0 bases, V lost 6 bases, and 7 bases had no gene match. This CDR3 comprises 17 residues. CDR3 protein: CASSTNRGSSYNSPLHF. CDR3 nucleotide sequence: TGTGCCAGCAGCACCAACAGGGGGAGCTCCTATAATTCACCCCTCCACTTT.

The V call is TRBV6-5, the J call TRBJ2-1; TRBD1 aligns across 10 bases. Germline loops: CDR1 MNHEY, CDR2 SVGAGI. CDR3 size: 16 residues. V lost 4 bases to trimming and J lost 8 bases; unmatched junction nucleotides: 11. CDR3 residues: CASSWAPGQGFDEQFF. The CDR3 DNA sequence: TGTGCCAGCAGTTGGGCTCCGGGACAGGGGTTCGATGAGCAGTTCTTC.

This clone was found once. CDR3 residues: CAWFFSGNTIYF. CDR3 coding DNA: TGTGCCTGGTTCTTCTCTGGAAACACCATATATTTT. This chain links TRBV30 with TRBJ1-3; no clear D. The V and J ends lost 5 bases and 0 bases respectively, with 5 bases between them. Per germline, CDR1 GTSNPN and CDR2 SVGIG (reference sequence). This CDR3 is built from 12 residues.

The chain couples TRBV10-3 to TRBJ1-2; a possible D gene is TRBD1 (5 bases). Trimming pared 6 bases from V and 0 bases from J, leaving 8 bases between. Looked up from germline, CDR1 is ENHRY and CDR2 is SYGVKD. The CDR3 length is 13 residues. CDR3 nucleotide sequence: TGTGCCATCAGGGGGGGGACTAACTATGGCTACACCTTC. As protein: CAIRGGTNYGYTF.

This chain joins TRBV10-1 and TRBJ1-6; the D is unclear. Germline loops: CDR1 WNHNN, CDR2 SYGVQD (reference sequence). The V and J ends lost 3 bases and 9 bases respectively, with 9 bases between them. This CDR3 contains 13 residues. Here the CDR3 reads CASSDRLGSPLHF. The DNA of the CDR3 is TGCGCCAGCAGTGACCGCCTAGGTTCACCCCTCCACTTT.